The 15 T cell receptor beta chains reported below all come from one sample, sequenced in a study of breast tumors, draining lymph nodes, adjacent tissues. TCRdb reprocessed the multiplex PCR reads via MiXCR and lists one record per CDR3 protein. This sample yields 150,000 to 200,000 distinct CDR3 sequences, of which around 35% are seen a single time; over 3.5% belongs to the top ten. The lymph nodes were axillary draining lymph nodes from breast cancer patients. Sequencing was done on a sample of axillary lymph node tissue. The receptors were sampled from a female donor with breast cancer. Some clones in this sample may be carry-over from other donors' samples.

The chain links TRBV5-1 to TRBJ2-2; 8 bases are shared with TRBD2. Losses at the gene ends were 5 bases for V and 1 base for J; bases not matched to a gene: 7. The CDR3 extends over 16 amino acids. Germline values: CDR1 SGHRS, CDR2 YFSETQ. CDR3 sequence (DNA): TGCGCCAGCAGTGCCCGGGGGGGGGTGAACACCGGGGAGCTGTTTTTT. This encodes CASSARGGVNTGELFF.

The CDR3 nucleotides read TGTGCCAACAGACAGGGGGCCTACAATGAGCAGTTCTTC. This codes for CANRQGAYNEQFF. The V call is TRBV2, the J call TRBJ2-1; the match to TRBD1 covers 9 bases. Germline lookup yields CDR1 SNHLY and CDR2 FYNNEI. This CDR3 has 13 amino acids. Trimming at V came to 10 bases and at J to 2 bases, leaving 3 bases not matched to a gene.

The table lists this clonotype with a count of one. This sequence joins TRBV27 and TRBJ2-2, with D perhaps given as TRBD1 or TRBD2 (5 bases each). The CDR3 runs to 18 residues. Trimming left V 5 bases short and J 3 bases short, with 22 bases between. CDR1 is MNHEY and CDR2 is SMNVEV in the germline V gene (reference sequence). The CDR3 sequence is CASSANPRDLIYTGELFF. CDR3 DNA: TGTGCCAGCAGTGCCAACCCCCGGGACCTGATTTACACCGGGGAGCTGTTTTTT.

Many counts were recorded for this clonotype. With a much larger clone just one base away, this may be a read error. The V gene is TRBV7-3, the J gene TRBJ2-3; 8 nucleotides agree with TRBD2. Germline V gene data show CDR1 as SGHTA and CDR2 as FQGTGA. CDR3 size: 17 residues. Trimming cost V 5 bases and J 10 bases; bases outside gene matches: 20. This chain's CDR3 is CASSPFSGTSQSHPQYF. The CDR3 bases are TGTGCCAGCAGCCCATTCTCCGGGACTAGTCAATCGCATCCGCAGTATTTT.

About this clonotype itself: This may stem from a read error, because a much larger clone lies one nucleotide away. CDR3 in DNA: TGTGCCAGCAGTCAGCCGACGGGGGGTTGGCAGCCCCAGCATTTT. This translates into CASSQPTGGWQPQHF. V usage is TRBV6-2 or TRBV6-3 and J usage is TRBJ1-5, with D possibly TRBD1 on 5 matching bases. Germline CDR1 and CDR2: MNHEY and SVGEGT. The V end lost 5 bases, the J end lost 7 bases, and 18 bases lay between the germline ends. The length of the CDR3 is 15 residues.

At least ten counts were recorded for this clonotype. The chain combines TRBV6-6 with TRBJ2-1; no firm D call. The V gene's germline CDR1 is MNHNY and CDR2 SVGAGI (reference sequence). This CDR3 is built from 16 residues. Trimming removed 2 bases from V and 0 bases from J, with 11 bases in between. Here the CDR3 reads CASSYPRTRSYNEQFF. CDR3 coding DNA: TGTGCCAGCAGTTACCCAAGAACGCGCTCCTACAATGAGCAGTTCTTC.

Only a few counts were recorded for this clonotype. This could be a read error, since a much larger clone is one nucleotide away. CDR3 in amino acids: CASTLGRYEQYF. As DNA, the CDR3 is TGTGCCAGCACCCTAGGGAGATACGAGCAGTACTTC. The gene calls are TRBV6-6 and TRBJ2-7, with D maybe TRBD2 (5 bases). Germline V lookup: CDR1 MNHNY, CDR2 SVGAGI (reference sequence). The CDR3 consists of 12 residues. Trimming shortened V by 7 bases and J by 4 bases, and 11 bases separated the two germline ends.

The chain recombines TRBV11-3 with TRBJ2-1, with D tentatively TRBD1 (5 bases). The germline gives CDR1 SGHNT, CDR2 YENEEA. The V and J ends lost 4 bases and 7 bases respectively, with 17 bases between them. The CDR3 contains 15 residues. In DNA form, the CDR3 reads TGTGCCAGCAGCTCCCCCCGCCTAGGGGTAAATGAGCAGTTCTTC. It is translated as CASSSPRLGVNEQFF.

The CDR3 loop is CASSQEHTEAFF. The CDR3 DNA sequence: TGTGCCAGCAGCCAAGAACACACTGAAGCTTTCTTT. The V gene is TRBV3-1, the J gene TRBJ1-1; no clear D gene. Germline-derived CDR1 and CDR2 are LGHDT and YNNKEL (reference sequence). The V end was cut by 0 bases, the J end by 3 bases, with 2 bases between. The CDR3 totals 12 residues.

This clonotype was observed at least ten times. The chain links TRBV7-2 to TRBJ2-7; possibly TRBD2 for D (6 bases). CDR1 is SGHTA and CDR2 is FQGNSA in the germline V gene. Trimming removed 2 bases at V and 6 bases at J, with 11 bases between. There are 13 residues in the CDR3. The CDR3 DNA sequence: TGTGCCAGCAGCTTATATCTAGCGTCCGAGCAGTACTTC. Its translation is CASSLYLASEQYF. Based on the CDR3 plus reference TRBV7-2 and TRBJ2-7, the full variable domain is GAGVSQSPSNKVTEKGKDVELRCDPISGHTALYWYRQSLGQGLEFLIYFQGNSAPDKSGLPSDRFSAERTGGSVSTLTIQRTQQEDSAVYLCASSLYLASEQYFGPGTRLTVT.

A word on this clonotype: At one end, the junction sequence differs from germline, possibly due to a read error. This sequence joins TRBV7-3 and TRBJ2-3; TRBD2 aligns across 11 bases. Germline V CDR1 and CDR2: SGHTA, FQGTGA. CDR3 length: 17 residues. In DNA form, the CDR3 reads TGTACCAGCAGCTTAGACTCGACTAGCGGGGGCACAGATACGCAGTATTTT. Its protein is CTSSLDSTSGGTDTQYF.

This clonotype occurred many times. The V call is TRBV6-6, the J call TRBJ2-5, with TRBD1 matching 7 bases. The germline V gene encodes CDR1 MNHNY and CDR2 SVGAGI (reference sequence). The length of the CDR3 is 14 residues. V dropped 5 bases and J dropped 3; count of bases not matched to a gene: 6. CDR3 in DNA: TGTGCCAGCAGTCCTCGGGACAGTAAAGAGACCCAGTACTTC. This translates into CASSPRDSKETQYF.

This clonotype was counted a few times. This may come from a read error, since a much larger clone is one base off. No conserved phenylalanine or tryptophan ends this CDR3, so it is likely a read error. V and J are TRBV6-1 and TRBJ2-2, with 10 bases identical to TRBD1. Germline lookup yields CDR1 MNHNS and CDR2 SASEGT. The junction had 4 bases not matched to a gene; V was cut back by 8 bases and J by 7 bases. CDR3 length: 13 amino acids. The CDR3, as DNA: TGTGCCAGCCAGGGACAGGGGTTCGGGGAGCTGTTTTCT. This encodes CASQGQGFGELFS.

This clonotype was counted once. This chain joins TRBV7-2 and TRBJ1-6; no firm D call. Trimming shortened V by 4 bases and J by 0 bases, and 10 bases separated the two germline ends. The germline gives CDR1 SGHTA, CDR2 FQGNSA. This CDR3 has 16 amino acids. CDR3 amino acids: CASSSLVASYNSPLHF. The CDR3 region has the DNA TGTGCCAGCAGCTCCCTAGTGGCCTCCTATAATTCACCCCTCCACTTT.

The chain uses TRBV12-3 or TRBV12-4 and TRBJ2-2; D might be TRBD2 (5 bases). The length of the CDR3 is 16 residues. The V gene lost 1 base and the J gene lost 5 bases, with 14 bases spanning the gap. The CDR3 sequence is CASSLVAGLITGELFF. CDR3 bases: TGTGCCAGCAGTTTAGTCGCGGGCCTCATTACCGGGGAGCTGTTTTTT.